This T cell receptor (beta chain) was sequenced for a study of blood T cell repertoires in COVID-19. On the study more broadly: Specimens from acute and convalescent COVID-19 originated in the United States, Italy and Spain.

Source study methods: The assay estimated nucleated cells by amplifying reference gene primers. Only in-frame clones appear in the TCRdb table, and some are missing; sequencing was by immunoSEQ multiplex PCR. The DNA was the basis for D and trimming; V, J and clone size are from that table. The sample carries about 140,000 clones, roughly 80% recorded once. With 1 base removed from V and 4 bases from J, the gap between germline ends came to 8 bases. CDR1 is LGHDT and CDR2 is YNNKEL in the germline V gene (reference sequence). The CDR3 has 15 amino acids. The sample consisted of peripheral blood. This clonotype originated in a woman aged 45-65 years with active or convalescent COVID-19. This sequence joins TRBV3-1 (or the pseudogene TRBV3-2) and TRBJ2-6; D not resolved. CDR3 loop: CASSQAPSGANVLTF. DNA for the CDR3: TGTGCCAGCAGCCAAGCCCCATCCGGGGCCAACGTCCTGACTTTC.